These T cell receptor beta chains were read from a single sample in a study of blood T cell repertoires in COVID-19. Generated by immunoSEQ multiplex PCR, the TCRdb table keeps only in-frame clones and is missing some. The data contain 90,000 to 120,000 clones, roughly 80% of them seen just once; the ten biggest clones take up approximately 4.1%. Sequenced: peripheral blood. These receptor sequences come from a human donor in a cohort sampled during active COVID-19. Both conserved end residues are part of each CDR3. D genes are given only for firm matches.

TRBJ2-7	TRBD1	TRBV28	CASSLGDSISSYEQYF
TRBJ1-3	.	TRBV19	CASSIQYGAGNTIYF
TRBJ1-1	.	TRBV7-2	CASSLVRDTEAFF
TRBJ1-5	TRBD1	TRBV28	CASSYGGQGKQPQHF
TRBJ2-2	.	TRBV9	CASTQLGTGELFF
TRBJ2-6	TRBD1	TRBV7-2	CASSLTGVGANVLTF
TRBJ2-3	TRBD2	TRBV5-1	CASSLNLAASTDTQYF
TRBJ1-5	.	TRBV27	CASSLTGMEGQPQHF
TRBJ2-2	TRBD2	TRBV5-6	CASTLSGANTGELFF
TRBJ2-1	TRBD1	TRBV7-9	CASSLMTGLLYNEQFF
TRBJ2-5	.	TRBV6-6	CASTPLSIETQYF
TRBJ1-2	TRBD1	TRBV25-1	CASAPGGLGGYTF
TRBJ2-4	TRBD2	TRBV5-1	CASSLGLAGPKNIQYF
TRBJ2-3	TRBD1	TRBV5-4	CASSLAGDRYTDTQYF
TRBJ2-1	TRBD2	TRBV27	CASILTSSGGVNEQFF
TRBJ1-2	TRBD1	TRBV5-1	CASSLAEAGGYGYTF
TRBJ2-2	TRBD2	TRBV11-3	CASRRASGDTGELFF
TRBJ2-1	TRBD1	TRBV30	CAWSVQGLGEQFF